Detailed here is one T cell receptor (beta chain). Its target is unknown. The sample is drawn from a study of cytomegalovirus exposure and HLA in healthy donors. Study-wide points: Later analysis identified several of the most significant clusters that appeared linked to common viral pathogens.

PCR was performed using 60 Vbeta and 13 Jbeta primers. TCRdb's copy holds only in-frame clones and misses some; the assay was immunoSEQ multiplex PCR. The sample comprises fewer than 140,000 clones, about three quarters of which are singletons, and about 0.8% rests with the top ten. Healthy people donating bone marrow made up the donors. Trimming took 3 bases from V and 4 from J, leaving 15 bases between them. This CDR3 is 15 amino acids long. The germline CDR1 and CDR2 sequences are WSHSY and SAAADI. The sequence was collected from a boy aged 10-17 years in good health and CMV-seronegative. This chain joins TRBV10-2 and TRBJ1-2; no firm D call. The source material was PBMCs. CDR3 loop: CASSESAAGGYGYTF. CDR3 nucleotide sequence: TGCGCCAGCAGTGAATCTGCGGCGGGAGGCTATGGCTACACCTTC.